These T cell receptor beta chains were read from a single sample in a study of blood T cell repertoires in COVID-19. Using immunoSEQ multiplex PCR, the repertoire was profiled, and TCRdb retains in-frame clones only, with some absent. The data hold 200,000 or so clones, with 84% observed a single time. Source material: peripheral blood. These receptors came from a human donor in a cohort sampled during active COVID-19. Both conserved end residues are part of each CDR3. The order of the fields is D gene, J gene, V gene, clone size, CDR3 DNA, CDR3 protein. D genes are given only for firm matches. The listing skips clone size in some rows; elsewhere it reads once, few, many or a size class.

D gene: -; J gene: TRBJ2-7; V gene: TRBV13; clone size: -; CDR3 DNA: TGTGCCAGCAGCTTAGTAGGTAGGGGGGGCGAGCAGTACTTC; CDR3 protein: CASSLVGRGGEQYF
D gene: -; J gene: TRBJ1-4; V gene: TRBV6-6; clone size: -; CDR3 DNA: TGTGCCAGCCACAGAACCCATGGGGCCTCTAATGAAAAACTGTTTTTT; CDR3 protein: CASHRTHGASNEKLFF
D gene: -; J gene: TRBJ2-5; V gene: TRBV5-1; clone size: once; CDR3 DNA: TGCGCCAGCGGCAATGGGGGCAGAGAGACCCAGTACTTC; CDR3 protein: CASGNGGRETQYF
D gene: TRBD1; J gene: TRBJ1-1; V gene: TRBV5-1; clone size: -; CDR3 DNA: TGCGCCAGCAGCCTCGCCCCGGGACAGGAAGCTTTCTTT; CDR3 protein: CASSLAPGQEAFF
D gene: -; J gene: TRBJ2-3; V gene: TRBV5-4; clone size: -; CDR3 DNA: TGTGCCAGCAGCTCGGACAAAGCCACAGATACGCAGTATTTT; CDR3 protein: CASSSDKATDTQYF
D gene: TRBD1; J gene: TRBJ1-2; V gene: TRBV28; clone size: -; CDR3 DNA: TGTGCCAGCAGACCCTCAGGGGGTGGTGGCTACACCTTC; CDR3 protein: CASRPSGGGGYTF
D gene: -; J gene: TRBJ1-2; V gene: TRBV12-3/TRBV12-4; clone size: -; CDR3 DNA: TGTGCCAGCAGGACCGCAGGGTATGGCTACACCTTC; CDR3 protein: CASRTAGYGYTF
D gene: -; J gene: TRBJ1-1; V gene: TRBV6-4; clone size: -; CDR3 DNA: TGTGCCAGCAGGAGAGACAGGAACACTGAAGCTTTCTTT; CDR3 protein: CASRRDRNTEAFF
D gene: -; J gene: TRBJ1-4; V gene: TRBV4-1; clone size: -; CDR3 DNA: TGCGCCAGCCGCGAAACGGGGGGGTCTGAAAAACTGTTTTTT; CDR3 protein: CASRETGGSEKLFF
D gene: TRBD2; J gene: TRBJ2-4; V gene: TRBV27; clone size: once; CDR3 DNA: TGTGCCAGCAGTTTACTTAGCGGGGTGGCCAAAAACATTCAGTACTTC; CDR3 protein: CASSLLSGVAKNIQYF
D gene: TRBD1; J gene: TRBJ2-7; V gene: TRBV28; clone size: -; CDR3 DNA: TGTGCCAGCAGTTTATACATCAGGGGTAGGGGGCCCTACGAGCAGTACTTC; CDR3 protein: CASSLYIRGRGPYEQYF
D gene: TRBD1; J gene: TRBJ1-2; V gene: TRBV5-6; clone size: -; CDR3 DNA: TGTGCCAGCAGCTGGCGCCCCAGGACAGGGAACTATGGCTACACCTTC; CDR3 protein: CASSWRPRTGNYGYTF
D gene: -; J gene: TRBJ2-2; V gene: TRBV27; clone size: -; CDR3 DNA: TGTGCCAGCAGTTTCTGGCGGAGGGGAATTAACACCGGGGAGCTGTTTTTT; CDR3 protein: CASSFWRRGINTGELFF
D gene: TRBD2; J gene: TRBJ2-7; V gene: TRBV27; clone size: -; CDR3 DNA: TGTGCCAGCAGTTTATTCCGGGAGGGCTCCTACGAGCAGTACTTC; CDR3 protein: CASSLFREGSYEQYF
D gene: TRBD1; J gene: TRBJ2-7; V gene: TRBV11-1; clone size: -; CDR3 DNA: TGTGCCAGCAGCAAGGACAGGGGGGGCGAGCAGTACTTC; CDR3 protein: CASSKDRGGEQYF
D gene: TRBD1; J gene: TRBJ1-2; V gene: TRBV7-8; clone size: once; CDR3 DNA: TGTGCCAGCAGCTTAAAGACGACGGGGTCCGACAGGGCGCACTATGGCTACACCTTC; CDR3 protein: CASSLKTTGSDRAHYGYTF
D gene: -; J gene: TRBJ2-3; V gene: TRBV7-9; clone size: -; CDR3 DNA: TGTGCCAGCAGCTTACAACCGGGAAGCCTTGGGGATACGCAGTATTTT; CDR3 protein: CASSLQPGSLGDTQYF
D gene: -; J gene: TRBJ1-3; V gene: TRBV7-2; clone size: once; CDR3 DNA: TGTGCCAGCAGTCTAGCCTCTGGAAACACCATATATTTT; CDR3 protein: CASSLASGNTIYF
D gene: -; J gene: TRBJ2-2; V gene: TRBV5-5; clone size: -; CDR3 DNA: TGTGCCAGCAGCTTGGGTGTCCAGGTCGTCTCCGGGGAGCTGTTTTTT; CDR3 protein: CASSLGVQVVSGELFF
D gene: -; J gene: TRBJ2-2; V gene: TRBV11-2; clone size: -; CDR3 DNA: TGTGCCAGCAGCTTAGGTCCCCGAACCACGGGGGGGGAGCTGTTTTTT; CDR3 protein: CASSLGPRTTGGELFF
D gene: TRBD1; J gene: TRBJ1-2; V gene: TRBV6-5; clone size: few; CDR3 DNA: TGTGCCAGCAGTAGGGACAGGGTTTCGGATACCTTC; CDR3 protein: CASSRDRVSDTF
D gene: -; J gene: TRBJ1-2; V gene: TRBV19; clone size: -; CDR3 DNA: TGTGCCAGTAGTTATGGAGCTTCGAACAGGGCCCCTCTTGGCTACACCTTC; CDR3 protein: CASSYGASNRAPLGYTF
D gene: -; J gene: TRBJ1-3; V gene: TRBV6-6; clone size: -; CDR3 DNA: TGTGCCAGCCAACAGGGACCCTCGGGAAACACCATATATTTT; CDR3 protein: CASQQGPSGNTIYF
D gene: TRBD2; J gene: TRBJ2-3; V gene: TRBV7-8; clone size: -; CDR3 DNA: TGTGCCAGCAGCTTAGCTGGGGGGGGAACCAGGGCTACGCAGTATTTT; CDR3 protein: CASSLAGGGTRATQYF
D gene: -; J gene: TRBJ1-5; V gene: TRBV19; clone size: -; CDR3 DNA: TGTGCCAGTACTGGGTATTTCAGGTCGGGACAGCCCCAGCATTTT; CDR3 protein: CASTGYFRSGQPQHF
D gene: -; J gene: TRBJ2-1; V gene: TRBV7-9; clone size: -; CDR3 DNA: TGTGCCAGCAGCTTAGTACCAGGGGACCGTCACAATGAGCAGTTCTTC; CDR3 protein: CASSLVPGDRHNEQFF
D gene: -; J gene: TRBJ1-3; V gene: TRBV28; clone size: -; CDR3 DNA: TGTGCCAGCAGTTTATCCGGGGTAGAGTCCGGAAACACCATATATTTT; CDR3 protein: CASSLSGVESGNTIYF
D gene: TRBD1; J gene: TRBJ1-2; V gene: TRBV27; clone size: -; CDR3 DNA: TGTGCCAGCAGTTCACGGGACAGGGGTGTGACGGACTATGGCTACACCTTC; CDR3 protein: CASSSRDRGVTDYGYTF
D gene: -; J gene: TRBJ2-6; V gene: TRBV5-1; clone size: -; CDR3 DNA: TGCGCCAGCAGCTGGACAACTCACTCTGGGGCCAACGTCCTGACTTTC; CDR3 protein: CASSWTTHSGANVLTF
D gene: -; J gene: TRBJ2-1; V gene: TRBV5-4; clone size: once; CDR3 DNA: TGTGCCAGCAGCCATTCCGACAGCTACAATGAGCAGTTCTTC; CDR3 protein: CASSHSDSYNEQFF
D gene: TRBD1; J gene: TRBJ1-5; V gene: TRBV6-1; clone size: once; CDR3 DNA: TGTGCCAGCAGTGAATCCAGGGGGGATCAGCCCCAGCATTTT; CDR3 protein: CASSESRGDQPQHF
D gene: -; J gene: TRBJ1-5; V gene: TRBV24-1; clone size: -; CDR3 DNA: TGTGCCGCGGGGGGGGTAGGTCAGCCCCAGCATTTT; CDR3 protein: CAAGGVGQPQHF
D gene: -; J gene: TRBJ1-5; V gene: TRBV7-2; clone size: -; CDR3 DNA: TGTGCCAGCAGCTACGGGAACAGCAATCAGCCCCAGCATTTT; CDR3 protein: CASSYGNSNQPQHF
D gene: -; J gene: TRBJ1-1; V gene: TRBV5-1; clone size: -; CDR3 DNA: TGCGCCAGCAGCTTGGACAGGGCGGAGACTGAAGCTTTCTTT; CDR3 protein: CASSLDRAETEAFF
D gene: TRBD1; J gene: TRBJ1-5; V gene: TRBV5-1; clone size: -; CDR3 DNA: TGCGCCAGCAGCCTGGGGACAGGGCTGAGTCAGCCCCAGCATTTT; CDR3 protein: CASSLGTGLSQPQHF
D gene: -; J gene: TRBJ2-5; V gene: TRBV19; clone size: -; CDR3 DNA: TGTGCCAGTAGTCTCGGTAGGAGGGAGACCCAGTACTTC; CDR3 protein: CASSLGRRETQYF
D gene: -; J gene: TRBJ1-2; V gene: TRBV27; clone size: -; CDR3 DNA: TGTGCCAGCAGTAAGACCCGCTCGGGGGGGGAAAGCTATGGCTACACCTTC; CDR3 protein: CASSKTRSGGESYGYTF
D gene: -; J gene: TRBJ2-7; V gene: TRBV6-9; clone size: once; CDR3 DNA: TGTGCCAGTTCCGCAAACGCGCGATCCGAGCAGTACTTC; CDR3 protein: CASSANARSEQYF
D gene: TRBD1; J gene: TRBJ2-2; V gene: TRBV28; clone size: -; CDR3 DNA: TGTGCCAGCAGGGCTCCGGGACAGGGGTTTAGGTTCGCCGGGGAGCTGTTTTTT; CDR3 protein: CASRAPGQGFRFAGELFF
D gene: TRBD1; J gene: TRBJ2-2; V gene: TRBV29-1; clone size: -; CDR3 DNA: TGCAGCGTTGAGTGGGGACAGGGCACCGGGGAGCTGTTTTTT; CDR3 protein: CSVEWGQGTGELFF
D gene: TRBD2; J gene: TRBJ2-2; V gene: TRBV5-1; clone size: -; CDR3 DNA: TGCGCCAGCAGCTCCCTACTAGCGGGGGGGGTCACCGGGGAGCTGTTTTTT; CDR3 protein: CASSSLLAGGVTGELFF
D gene: -; J gene: TRBJ1-1; V gene: TRBV27; clone size: -; CDR3 DNA: TGTGCCAGCAGTTTTACACAGAACACTGAAGCTTTCTTT; CDR3 protein: CASSFTQNTEAFF
D gene: -; J gene: TRBJ2-3; V gene: TRBV5-1; clone size: -; CDR3 DNA: TGCGCCAGCAGCTTGGTTCCTAGCGCCACAGATACGCAGTATTTT; CDR3 protein: CASSLVPSATDTQYF
D gene: TRBD2; J gene: TRBJ2-3; V gene: TRBV4-2; clone size: -; CDR3 DNA: TGTGCCAGCAGCCAAGCCCAACTAGCGGGAGTAAGTGATACGCAGTATTTT; CDR3 protein: CASSQAQLAGVSDTQYF
D gene: -; J gene: TRBJ1-6; V gene: TRBV6-6; clone size: -; CDR3 DNA: TGTGCCAGCAAAGATCAGGGTTCCTATAATTCACCCCTCCACTTT; CDR3 protein: CASKDQGSYNSPLHF
D gene: -; J gene: TRBJ2-5; V gene: TRBV18; clone size: once; CDR3 DNA: TGTGCCAGCTCTCCCTTGGGAGATGCGACCCAGTACTTC; CDR3 protein: CASSPLGDATQYF
D gene: TRBD1; J gene: TRBJ2-1; V gene: TRBV19; clone size: -; CDR3 DNA: TGTGCCAGTAGTAGACAGGGTCGTCAATCCTACAATGAGCAGTTCTTC; CDR3 protein: CASSRQGRQSYNEQFF
D gene: -; J gene: TRBJ2-1; V gene: TRBV7-8; clone size: once; CDR3 DNA: TGTGCCAGCAGCTCAATAGGGGGGGTGGGCAATGAGCAGTTCTTC; CDR3 protein: CASSSIGGVGNEQFF
D gene: -; J gene: TRBJ2-7; V gene: TRBV7-2; clone size: -; CDR3 DNA: TGTGCCAGCAGCTGGAGCGGGCCCTACGAGCAGTACTTC; CDR3 protein: CASSWSGPYEQYF
D gene: TRBD1; J gene: TRBJ1-1; V gene: TRBV18; clone size: -; CDR3 DNA: TGTGCCAGCTCACCAGACAGGGTAAACACTGAAGCTTTCTTT; CDR3 protein: CASSPDRVNTEAFF
D gene: -; J gene: TRBJ2-3; V gene: TRBV7-9; clone size: -; CDR3 DNA: TGTGCCAGCAGCTTAAATACTAACTTAGATACGCAGTATTTT; CDR3 protein: CASSLNTNLDTQYF
D gene: -; J gene: TRBJ1-6; V gene: TRBV7-9; clone size: -; CDR3 DNA: TGTGCCAGCAGCTTGGGTGGAGGGCTGATTTCACCCCTCCACTTT; CDR3 protein: CASSLGGGLISPLHF
D gene: TRBD1; J gene: TRBJ2-5; V gene: TRBV6-1; clone size: -; CDR3 DNA: TGTGCCAGCAGTGACCTTCAGGGGGCGCGTCGAGAGACCCAGTACTTC; CDR3 protein: CASSDLQGARRETQYF